This T cell receptor beta chain appears in the sequencing data of a study of post-analysis software for immune sequencing data. Study in general: Progressive-relapsing, secondary progressive and relapsing-remitting multiple sclerosis were among the disease courses included. General study findings and limits: Comparison with controls showed significantly lower normalized Chao1 diversity in multiple sclerosis patients. Samples prepared in the same batch strongly co-clustered by F measure.

The authors incorporated unique molecular identifiers into the TCR beta cDNA libraries. TCRdb re-called the PCR reads through MiXCR, storing one row per CDR3 protein. The sample gives about 400,000 distinct CDR3 sequences, roughly 38% of which show up once; 13% is in the top ten. This clonotype has just a few counts. Its antigen is undetermined. Sequencing input: blood. The receptor's source is a girl between 5 and 17 years old with multiple sclerosis.

CDR3 in amino acids: CASSDGPSYEQYF. CDR3 DNA: TGTGCCAGCAGTGACGGGCCCTCCTACGAGCAGTACTTC. This chain joins TRBV12-3 or TRBV12-4 and TRBJ2-7; the D is unclear. The CDR3 totals 13 residues. With 5 bases removed from V and 0 bases from J, the gap between germline ends came to 8 bases.